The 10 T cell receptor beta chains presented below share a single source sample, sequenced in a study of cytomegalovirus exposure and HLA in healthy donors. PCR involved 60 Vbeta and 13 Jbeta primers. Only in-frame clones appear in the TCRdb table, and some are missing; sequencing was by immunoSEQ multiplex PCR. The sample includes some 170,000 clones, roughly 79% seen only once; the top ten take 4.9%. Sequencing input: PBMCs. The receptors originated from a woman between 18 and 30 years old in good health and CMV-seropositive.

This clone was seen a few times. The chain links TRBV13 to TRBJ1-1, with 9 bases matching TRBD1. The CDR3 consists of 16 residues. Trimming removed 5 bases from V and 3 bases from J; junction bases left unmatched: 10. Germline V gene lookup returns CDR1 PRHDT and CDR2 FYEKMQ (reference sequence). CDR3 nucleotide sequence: TGTGCCAGCAGCCCAGGACAGGGGATAGTTCACACTGAAGCTTTCTTT. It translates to CASSPGQGIVHTEAFF.

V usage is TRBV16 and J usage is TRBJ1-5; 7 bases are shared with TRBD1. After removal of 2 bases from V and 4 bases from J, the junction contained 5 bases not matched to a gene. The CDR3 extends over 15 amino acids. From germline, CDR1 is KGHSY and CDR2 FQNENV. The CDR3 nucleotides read TGTGCCAGCAGCCAACCTGAACAGGGGAATCAGCCCCAGCATTTT. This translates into CASSQPEQGNQPQHF.

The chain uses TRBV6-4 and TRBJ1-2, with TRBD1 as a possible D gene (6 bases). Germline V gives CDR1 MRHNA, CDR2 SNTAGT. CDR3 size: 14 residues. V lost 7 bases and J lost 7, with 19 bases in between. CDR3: CASNPDTGYGGYTF. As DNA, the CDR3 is TGTGCCAGCAACCCCGACACAGGGTATGGTGGCTACACCTTC.

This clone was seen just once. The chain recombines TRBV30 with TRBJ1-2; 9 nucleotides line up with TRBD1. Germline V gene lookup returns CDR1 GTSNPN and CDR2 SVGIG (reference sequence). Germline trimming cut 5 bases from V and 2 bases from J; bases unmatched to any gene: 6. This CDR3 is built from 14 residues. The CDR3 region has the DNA TGTGCCTGGTACAGGGGGCTTAAGAACTATGGCTACACCTTC. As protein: CAWYRGLKNYGYTF.

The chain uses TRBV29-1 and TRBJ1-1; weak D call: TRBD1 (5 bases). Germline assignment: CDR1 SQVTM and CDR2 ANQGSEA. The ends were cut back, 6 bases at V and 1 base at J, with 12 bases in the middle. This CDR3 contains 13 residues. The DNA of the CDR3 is TGCAGCGTCCTCAGGGATAGGAACACTGAAGCTTTCTTT. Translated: CSVLRDRNTEAFF.

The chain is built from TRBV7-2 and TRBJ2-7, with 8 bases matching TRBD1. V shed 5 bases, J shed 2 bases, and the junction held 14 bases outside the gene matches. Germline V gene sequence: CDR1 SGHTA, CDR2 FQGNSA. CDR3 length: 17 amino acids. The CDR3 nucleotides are TGTGCCAGCAGCCTCCCCCCGACAGGGGCTCCACCCTACGAGCAGTACTTC. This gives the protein CASSLPPTGAPPYEQYF.

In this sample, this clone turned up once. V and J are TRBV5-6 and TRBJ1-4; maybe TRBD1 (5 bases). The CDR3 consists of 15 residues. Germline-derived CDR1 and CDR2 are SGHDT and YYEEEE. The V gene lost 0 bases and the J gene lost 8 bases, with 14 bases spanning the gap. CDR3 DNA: TGTGCCAGCAGCTTGGCCGGGGGGAAAGGAGAAAAACTGTTTTTT. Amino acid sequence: CASSLAGGKGEKLFF.

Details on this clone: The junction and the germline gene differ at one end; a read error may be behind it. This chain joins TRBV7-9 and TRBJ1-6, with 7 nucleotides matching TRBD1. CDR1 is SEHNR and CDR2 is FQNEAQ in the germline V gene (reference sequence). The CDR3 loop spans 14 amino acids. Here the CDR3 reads CASSRDREYSPLHF. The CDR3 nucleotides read TGTGCCAGCAGTCGGGACAGAGAGTATTCACCCCTCCATTTT. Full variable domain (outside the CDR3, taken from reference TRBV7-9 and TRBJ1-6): DTGVSQNPRHKITKRGQNVTFRCDPISEHNRLYWYRQTLGQGPEFLTYFQNEAQLEKSRLLSDRFSAERPKGSFSTLEIQRTEQGDSAMYLCASSRDREYSPLHFGNGTRLTVT.

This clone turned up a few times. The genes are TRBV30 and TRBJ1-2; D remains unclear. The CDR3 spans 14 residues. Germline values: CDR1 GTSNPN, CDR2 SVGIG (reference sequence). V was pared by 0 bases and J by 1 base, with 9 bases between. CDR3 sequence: CAWSVGGLNYGYTF. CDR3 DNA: TGTGCCTGGAGTGTAGGCGGACTTAACTATGGCTACACCTTC. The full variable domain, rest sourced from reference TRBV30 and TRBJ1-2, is SQTIHQWPATLVQPVGSPLSLECTVEGTSNPNLYWYRQAAGRGLQLLFYSVGIGQISSEVPQNLSASRPQDRQFILSSKKLLLSDSGFYLCAWSVGGLNYGYTFGSGTRLTVV.

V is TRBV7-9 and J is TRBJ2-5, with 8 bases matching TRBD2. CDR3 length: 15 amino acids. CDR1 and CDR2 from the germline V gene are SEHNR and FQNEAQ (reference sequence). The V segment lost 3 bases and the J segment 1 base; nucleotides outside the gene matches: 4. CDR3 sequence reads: CASSFLAGLQETQYF. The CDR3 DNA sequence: TGTGCCAGCAGCTTTTTAGCGGGACTCCAAGAGACCCAGTACTTC.